Shown below are 21 T cell receptor beta chains from a single sample sequenced in a study of blood T cell repertoires in COVID-19. Assay: immunoSEQ multiplex PCR; the TCRdb copy retains only in-frame clones and omits some. This sample carries 150,000 to 200,000 clones, 90% to 95% of them seen once, and the ten largest clones take roughly 5%. Sequenced sample: peripheral blood. Receptors originate from a woman between 50 and 59 years old with acute or convalescent COVID-19.

The V and J genes are TRBV4-3 and TRBJ1-4, with D maybe TRBD1 (6 bases). With 0 bases removed from V and 5 bases from J, the gap between germline ends came to 13 bases. CDR1 and CDR2 (germline): LGHNA, YSLEER. This CDR3 has 16 amino acids. Here the CDR3 DNA reads TGCGCCAGCAGCCAAGATGGGCCAGGGACAAATGAAAAACTGTTTTTT. Its translation: CASSQDGPGTNEKLFF.

V and J are TRBV11-2 and TRBJ2-1; D uncertain. With 0 bases removed from V and 7 bases from J, the gap between germline ends came to 13 bases. Germline loops: CDR1 SGHAT, CDR2 FQNNGV. The CDR3 sequence is 15 residues long. The DNA for the CDR3 is TGTGCCAGCAGCTTAGACAGCCCTAGTTATAATGAGCAGTTCTTC. Translated: CASSLDSPSYNEQFF.

This rearrangement joins TRBV6-6 to TRBJ1-1, with 9 bases matching TRBD1. The germline CDR1 and CDR2 sequences are MNHNY and SVGAGI (reference sequence). The CDR3 has 15 amino acids. V was clipped by 5 bases and J by 8 bases; unmatched bases: 12. In nucleotides, the CDR3 is TGTGCCAGCAGTCACGGGACAGGGTATATAGAAGAAGCTTTCTTT. As protein: CASSHGTGYIEEAFF.

The rearrangement links TRBV19 to TRBJ2-1; 7 bases agree with TRBD1. This CDR3 is 14 amino acids long. V was clipped by 5 bases and J by 4 bases; unmatched bases: 5. Germline loops: CDR1 LNHDA, CDR2 SQIVND (reference sequence). The CDR3 region is CASSPTGLYNEQFF. CDR3 DNA sequence: TGTGCCAGTAGTCCGACAGGGCTGTACAATGAGCAGTTCTTC. Variable domain in full (rest from reference TRBV19 and TRBJ2-1): DGGITQSPKYLFRKEGQNVTLSCEQNLNHDAMYWYRQDPGQGLRLIYYSQIVNDFQKGDIAEGYSVSREKKESFPLTVTSAQKNPTAFYLCASSPTGLYNEQFFGPGTRLTVL.

The gene calls are TRBV5-1 and TRBJ1-3; no clear D. Germline loops: CDR1 SGHRS, CDR2 YFSETQ. V gave up 0 bases and J gave up 3 bases, with 10 bases separating them. This CDR3 spans 15 amino acids. The CDR3: CASSLASGFGNTIYF. The CDR3 nucleotides read TGCGCCAGCAGCTTGGCCTCGGGATTTGGAAACACCATATATTTT.

The V and J genes are TRBV2 and TRBJ2-7; 8 positions match TRBD2. V lost 5 bases and J lost 9; bases outside the gene matches: 9. The CDR3 is 13 amino acids. Looked up from germline, CDR1 is SNHLY and CDR2 is FYNNEI. CDR3 coding DNA: TGTGCCAGCAGTCAAAGCGGGAGTAGTTTGCAGTACTTC. It translates to CASSQSGSSLQYF. Using reference TRBV2 and TRBJ2-7 for the parts outside the CDR3, the full variable domain is EPEVTQTPSHQVTQMGQEVILRCVPISNHLYFYWYRQILGQKVEFLVSFYNNEISEKSEIFDDQFSVERPDGSNFTLKIRSTKLEDSAMYFCASSQSGSSLQYFGPGTRLTVT.

This chain joins TRBV24-1 and TRBJ2-1, with D possibly being TRBD1 (6 bases). CDR3 length: 14 residues. Germline CDR1 reads KGHDR; CDR2 reads SFDVKD. Trimming took off 1 base at V and 5 bases at J, with 8 bases between the two ends. CDR3 nucleotides: TGTGCCACCAGTGATTTCACAGGGAACAATGAGCAGTTCTTC. Translation: CATSDFTGNNEQFF.

CDR3: CATSEAGDGEAFF. The CDR3 coding sequence is TGTGCCACCAGTGAAGCAGGGGATGGTGAAGCTTTCTTT. The chain joins TRBV24-1 to TRBJ1-1, with D possibly matching TRBD1 (6 bases). The CDR3 runs 13 residues. Trimming removed 4 bases at V and 7 bases at J, with 12 bases between. Germline CDR1 KGHDR, CDR2 SFDVKD.

The V gene is TRBV6-5, the J gene TRBJ1-2; D is possibly TRBD1 (6 bases). Germline CDR1 is MNHEY and CDR2 is SVGAGI. Trimming shortened V by 5 bases and J by 8 bases, and 18 bases separated the two germline ends. The CDR3 runs to 14 residues. The CDR3: CASSNGYGGQGYTF. CDR3 DNA: TGTGCCAGCAGTAATGGGTACGGGGGGCAAGGCTACACCTTC.

This chain uses TRBV28 with TRBJ2-6, with TRBD1 matching 8 bases. V gave up 6 bases and J gave up 2 bases; unmatched junction bases: 9. The CDR3 has 17 residues. From germline, CDR1 is MDHEN and CDR2 SYDVKM. The CDR3 reads CASSGQGVSPGANVLTF. The CDR3 nucleotides are TGTGCCAGCAGCGGACAGGGTGTGTCTCCTGGGGCCAACGTCCTGACTTTC.

This clone was picked up one time. The chain links TRBV24-1 to TRBJ2-3; TRBD1 is a possible D gene (6 bases). Trimming cost V 1 base and J 2 bases, with 12 bases left between them. CDR3 length: 16 residues. Germline V CDR1 and CDR2: KGHDR, SFDVKD. For the CDR3, the DNA is TGTGCCACCAGTGATTTAGCTGGGGGCTACACAGATACGCAGTATTTT. Encoded protein: CATSDLAGGYTDTQYF.

The chain has TRBV18 and TRBJ1-2, with a possible D match to TRBD1 (6 bases). V was shortened by 4 bases and J by 4 bases, with 10 bases between the two germline ends. The V gene's germline CDR1 is KGHSH and CDR2 LQKENI. CDR3 length equals 13 residues. CDR3 amino acids: CASSLQGTYGYTF. CDR3 coding DNA: TGTGCCAGCTCACTACAGGGCACCTATGGCTACACCTTC. Based on the CDR3 plus reference TRBV18 and TRBJ1-2, the full variable domain is NAGVMQNPRHLVRRRGQEARLRCSPMKGHSHVYWYRQLPEEGLKFMVYLQKENIIDESGMPKERFSAEFPKEGPSILRIQQVVRGDSAAYFCASSLQGTYGYTFGSGTRLTVV.

The CDR3 region has the DNA TGTGCCAGCAGCGTTTCATTTCAGGGTCGGACACCCCTCCACTTT. It is translated as CASSVSFQGRTPLHF. The rearrangement joins TRBV9 to TRBJ1-6, with D tentatively TRBD1 (5 bases). Germline V gives CDR1 SGDLS, CDR2 YYNGEE. V gave up 2 bases and J gave up 11 bases, with 17 bases separating them. This CDR3 has 15 amino acids.

The chain has TRBV6-5 and TRBJ1-2; 7 bases line up with TRBD1. Trimming removed 4 bases from V and 0 bases from J; junction bases left unmatched: 5. The germline CDR1 and CDR2 sequences are MNHEY and SVGAGI. This CDR3 is built from 15 residues. The CDR3, as DNA: TGTGCCAGCAGTTGGGACAGCGGTACTAACTATGGCTACACCTTC. Translation: CASSWDSGTNYGYTF.

This rearrangement joins TRBV5-4 to TRBJ1-2; no firm D call. V was shortened by 0 bases and J by 7 bases, with 10 bases between the two germline ends. The germline CDR1 and CDR2 sequences are SGHNT and YYREEE (reference sequence). The CDR3 length is 13 residues. The CDR3 bases are TGTGCCAGCAGCTTGGGTTCGGAGGTTGGCTACACCTTC. Encoded protein: CASSLGSEVGYTF.

This chain joins TRBV15 and TRBJ2-4, with 9 bases aligning to TRBD1. In germline, CDR1 is LNHNV, CDR2 YYDKDF (reference sequence). J was trimmed by 4 bases and V by 2 bases; bases with no gene match: 3. CDR3 length: 15 residues. For the CDR3, the DNA is TGTGCCACCAGCAGATTTGACAGGGGGAAAAACATTCAGTACTTC. Its translation is CATSRFDRGKNIQYF.

The rearrangement links TRBV19 to TRBJ1-5; D ambiguous. V shed 5 bases and J shed 0 bases, with 11 bases lying between them. From germline, CDR1 is LNHDA and CDR2 SQIVND (reference sequence). The CDR3 loop spans 15 amino acids. CDR3: CASSVSRLSNQPQHF. The CDR3 DNA reads as TGTGCCAGTAGTGTCTCCAGACTTAGCAATCAGCCCCAGCATTTT. The variable domain in full, completed from reference TRBV19 and TRBJ1-5, reads DGGITQSPKYLFRKEGQNVTLSCEQNLNHDAMYWYRQDPGQGLRLIYYSQIVNDFQKGDIAEGYSVSREKKESFPLTVTSAQKNPTAFYLCASSVSRLSNQPQHFGDGTRLSIL.

This clone was counted at least ten times. This sequence joins TRBV6-5 and TRBJ1-4, with 7 bases that match TRBD1. Trimming at V came to 6 bases and at J to 10 bases, leaving 14 bases not matched to a gene. Germline values: CDR1 MNHEY, CDR2 SVGAGI. The CDR3 contains 15 residues. CDR3 nucleotides: TGTGCCAGCAGACCCTGGGACAGCCGGCAGGTAAAACTGTTTTTT. This codes for CASRPWDSRQVKLFF.

V usage is TRBV28 and J usage is TRBJ2-7, with a weak D call TRBD2 (5 bases). There are 13 residues in the CDR3. Between the trimmed V and J ends, which lost 6 bases and 6 bases, there was a span of 15 bases. Germline assignment: CDR1 MDHEN and CDR2 SYDVKM. The CDR3 loop is CASSYSAGGEQYF. The DNA of the CDR3 is TGTGCCAGCAGCTATTCGGCAGGAGGCGAGCAGTACTTC.

The J gene is TRBJ1-1, the V gene TRBV7-2; no reliable D call. CDR1 SGHTA and CDR2 FQGNSA come from the germline V gene. V gave up 2 bases and J gave up 4 bases, with 11 bases separating them. The CDR3 spans 14 residues. The CDR3 spells CASSLNSGPTEAFF. CDR3 coding DNA: TGTGCCAGCAGCTTAAATAGTGGGCCCACTGAAGCTTTCTTT. Using reference TRBV7-2 and TRBJ1-1 for the parts outside the CDR3, the full variable domain is GAGVSQSPSNKVTEKGKDVELRCDPISGHTALYWYRQSLGQGLEFLIYFQGNSAPDKSGLPSDRFSAERTGGSVSTLTIQRTQQEDSAVYLCASSLNSGPTEAFFGQGTRLTVV.

The chain joins TRBV18 to TRBJ1-1; 8 bases fit TRBD1. The germline V gene has CDR1 KGHSH and CDR2 LQKENI. Germline trimming cut 6 bases from V and 4 bases from J; bases unmatched to any gene: 7. The CDR3 spans 14 residues. The CDR3: CASSEFTGGTEAFF. For the CDR3, the DNA is TGTGCCAGCTCCGAGTTTACAGGGGGCACTGAAGCTTTCTTT.